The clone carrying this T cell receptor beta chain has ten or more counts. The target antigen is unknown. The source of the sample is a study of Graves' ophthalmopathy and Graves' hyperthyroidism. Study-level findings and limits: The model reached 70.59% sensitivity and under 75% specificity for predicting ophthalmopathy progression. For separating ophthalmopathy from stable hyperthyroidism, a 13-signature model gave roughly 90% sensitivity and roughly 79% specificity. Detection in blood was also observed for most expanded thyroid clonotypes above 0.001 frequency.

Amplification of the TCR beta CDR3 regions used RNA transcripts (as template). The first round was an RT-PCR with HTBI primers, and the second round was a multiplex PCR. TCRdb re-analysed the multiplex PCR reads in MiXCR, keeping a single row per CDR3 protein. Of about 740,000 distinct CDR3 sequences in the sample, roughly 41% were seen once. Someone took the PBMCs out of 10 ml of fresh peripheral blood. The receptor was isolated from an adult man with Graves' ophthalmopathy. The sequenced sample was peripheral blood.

This CDR3 reads CASSGRTAAFLPYEQYF. CDR3 sequence (DNA): TGTGCCAGCAGTGGCAGGACGGCGGCATTTTTACCTTACGAGCAGTACTTC. The V call is TRBV2, the J call TRBJ2-7; no firm D call. Germline V gene lookup returns CDR1 SNHLY and CDR2 FYNNEI. Trimming left V 4 bases short and J 4 bases short, with 23 bases between. The CDR3 is 17 amino acids. Full variable domain (rest looked up from reference TRBV2 and TRBJ2-7): EPEVTQTPSHQVTQMGQEVILRCVPISNHLYFYWYRQILGQKVEFLVSFYNNEISEKSEIFDDQFSVERPDGSNFTLKIRSTKLEDSAMYFCASSGRTAAFLPYEQYFGPGTRLTVT.